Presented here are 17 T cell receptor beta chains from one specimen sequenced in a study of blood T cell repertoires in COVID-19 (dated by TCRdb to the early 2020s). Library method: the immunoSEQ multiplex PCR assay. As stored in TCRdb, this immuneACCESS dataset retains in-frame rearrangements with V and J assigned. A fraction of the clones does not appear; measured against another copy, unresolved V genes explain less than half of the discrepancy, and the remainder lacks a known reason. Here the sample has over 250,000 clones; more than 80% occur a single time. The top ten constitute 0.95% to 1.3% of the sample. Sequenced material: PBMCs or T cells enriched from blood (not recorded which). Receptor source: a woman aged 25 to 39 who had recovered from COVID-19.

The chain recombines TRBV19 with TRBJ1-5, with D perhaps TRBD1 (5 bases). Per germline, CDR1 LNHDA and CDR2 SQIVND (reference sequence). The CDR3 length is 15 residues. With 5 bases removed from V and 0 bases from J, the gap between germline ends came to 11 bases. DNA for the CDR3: TGTGCCAGTAGTGGGGCGCGGAATAGCAATCAGCCCCAGCATTTT. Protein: CASSGARNSNQPQHF.

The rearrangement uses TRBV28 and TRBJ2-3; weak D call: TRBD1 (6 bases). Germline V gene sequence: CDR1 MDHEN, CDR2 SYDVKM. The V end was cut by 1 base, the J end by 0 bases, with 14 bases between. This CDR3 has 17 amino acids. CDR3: CASSLSPRTDSTDTQYF. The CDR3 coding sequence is TGTGCCAGCAGTTTATCTCCGAGGACAGATAGCACAGATACGCAGTATTTT.

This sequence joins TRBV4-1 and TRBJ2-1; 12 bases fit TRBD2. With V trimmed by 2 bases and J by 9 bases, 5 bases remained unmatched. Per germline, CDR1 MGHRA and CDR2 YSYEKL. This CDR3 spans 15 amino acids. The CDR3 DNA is TGCGCCAGCAGCCAACTAACTAGCGGGAGGTCTGAGCAGTTCTTC. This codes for CASSQLTSGRSEQFF.

In nucleotides, the CDR3 is TGTGCCAGCAGCCTGAGACTAGCGGGAGGCAGACTCTACTACGAGCAGTACTTC. This translates into CASSLRLAGGRLYYEQYF. The V and J genes are TRBV5-6 and TRBJ2-7; the match to TRBD2 covers 13 bases. The J segment lost 3 bases and the V segment lost 4 bases, leaving 13 bases of the junction unmatched. Germline CDR1 reads SGHDT; CDR2 reads YYEEEE. The CDR3 contains 18 residues. The variable domain in full, completed from reference TRBV5-6 and TRBJ2-7, reads DAGVTQSPTHLIKTRGQQVTLRCSPKSGHDTVSWYQQALGQGPQFIFQYYEEEERQRGNFPDRFSGHQFPNYSSELNVNALLLGDSALYLCASSLRLAGGRLYYEQYFGPGTRLTVT.

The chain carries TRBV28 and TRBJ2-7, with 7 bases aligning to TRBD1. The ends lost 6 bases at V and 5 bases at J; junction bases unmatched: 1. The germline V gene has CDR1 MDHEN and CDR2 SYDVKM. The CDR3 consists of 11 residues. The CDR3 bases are TGTGCCAGCAGGACAGGGAACGAGCAGTACTTC. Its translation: CASRTGNEQYF.

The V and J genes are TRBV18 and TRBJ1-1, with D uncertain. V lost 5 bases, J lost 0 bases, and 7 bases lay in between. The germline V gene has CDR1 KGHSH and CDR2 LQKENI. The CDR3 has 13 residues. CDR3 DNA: TGTGCCAGCTCATCAGTACTGAACACTGAAGCTTTCTTT. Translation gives CASSSVLNTEAFF.

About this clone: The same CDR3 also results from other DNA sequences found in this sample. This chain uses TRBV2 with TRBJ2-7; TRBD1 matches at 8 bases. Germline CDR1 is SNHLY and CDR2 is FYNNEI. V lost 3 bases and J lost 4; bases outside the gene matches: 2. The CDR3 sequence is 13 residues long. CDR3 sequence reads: CASSERQGYEQYF. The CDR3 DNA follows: TGTGCCAGCAGTGAGAGACAGGGGTACGAGCAGTACTTC. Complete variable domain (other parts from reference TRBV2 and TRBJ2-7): EPEVTQTPSHQVTQMGQEVILRCVPISNHLYFYWYRQILGQKVEFLVSFYNNEISEKSEIFDDQFSVERPDGSNFTLKIRSTKLEDSAMYFCASSERQGYEQYFGPGTRLTVT.

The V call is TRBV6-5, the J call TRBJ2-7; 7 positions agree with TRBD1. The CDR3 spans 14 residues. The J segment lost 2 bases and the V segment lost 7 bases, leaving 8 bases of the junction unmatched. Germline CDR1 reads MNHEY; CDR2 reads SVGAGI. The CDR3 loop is CASISDRDPYEQYF. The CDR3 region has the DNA TGTGCCAGCATCTCCGACAGGGACCCCTACGAGCAGTACTTC.

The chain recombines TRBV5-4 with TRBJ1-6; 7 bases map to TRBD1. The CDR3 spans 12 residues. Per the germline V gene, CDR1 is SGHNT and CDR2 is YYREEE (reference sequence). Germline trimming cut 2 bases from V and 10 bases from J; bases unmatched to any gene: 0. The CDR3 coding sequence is TGTGCCAGCAGCTTAGGGGGCTCACCCCTCCACTTT. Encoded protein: CASSLGGSPLHF.

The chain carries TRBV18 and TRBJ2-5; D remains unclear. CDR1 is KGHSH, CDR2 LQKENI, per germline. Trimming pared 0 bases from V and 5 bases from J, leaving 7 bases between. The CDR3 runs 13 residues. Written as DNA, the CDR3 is TGTGCCAGCTCACCACCTAGTTGGGAGACCCAGTACTTC. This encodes CASSPPSWETQYF.

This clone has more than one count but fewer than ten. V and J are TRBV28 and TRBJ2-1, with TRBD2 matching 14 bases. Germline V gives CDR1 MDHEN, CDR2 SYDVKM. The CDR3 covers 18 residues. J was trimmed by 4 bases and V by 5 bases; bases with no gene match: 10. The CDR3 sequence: CASSLSPGTSGSYNEQFF. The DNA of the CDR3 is TGTGCCAGCAGTCTGAGCCCCGGGACTAGCGGGAGTTACAATGAGCAGTTCTTC.

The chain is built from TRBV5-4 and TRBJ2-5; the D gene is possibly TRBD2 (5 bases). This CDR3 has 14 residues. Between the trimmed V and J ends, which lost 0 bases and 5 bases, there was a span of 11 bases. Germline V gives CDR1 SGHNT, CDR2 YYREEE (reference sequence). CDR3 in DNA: TGTGCCAGCAGCTTGGGACTACGCGGGGAGACCCAGTACTTC. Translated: CASSLGLRGETQYF.

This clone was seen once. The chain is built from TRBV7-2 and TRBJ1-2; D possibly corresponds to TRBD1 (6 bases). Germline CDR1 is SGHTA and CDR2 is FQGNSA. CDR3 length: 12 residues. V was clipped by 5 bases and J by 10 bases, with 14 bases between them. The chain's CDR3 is CASSPSDRHYTF. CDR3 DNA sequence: TGTGCCAGCAGCCCTTCAGACAGGCACTACACCTTC.

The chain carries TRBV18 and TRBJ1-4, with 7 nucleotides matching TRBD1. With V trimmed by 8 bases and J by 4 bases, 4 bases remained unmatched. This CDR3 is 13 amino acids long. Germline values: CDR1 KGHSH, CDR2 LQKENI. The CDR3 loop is CASVGTVNEKLFF. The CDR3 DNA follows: TGTGCCAGCGTGGGGACAGTTAATGAAAAACTGTTTTTT.

CDR3 nucleotide sequence: TGTGCCAGCAGCGACGGGACAGCTGAGTACGAGCAGTACTTC. Protein product: CASSDGTAEYEQYF. This chain joins TRBV9 and TRBJ2-7, with 7 bases identical to TRBD1. The junction had 7 bases not matched to a gene; V was cut back by 3 bases and J by 4 bases. The length of the CDR3 is 14 residues. CDR1 and CDR2 (germline): SGDLS, YYNGEE. Combining the CDR3 with reference TRBV9 and TRBJ2-7 gives the whole variable domain DSGVTQTPKHLITATGQRVTLRCSPRSGDLSVYWYQQSLDQGLQFLIQYYNGEERAKGNILERFSAQQFPDLHSELNLSSLELGDSALYFCASSDGTAEYEQYFGPGTRLTVT.

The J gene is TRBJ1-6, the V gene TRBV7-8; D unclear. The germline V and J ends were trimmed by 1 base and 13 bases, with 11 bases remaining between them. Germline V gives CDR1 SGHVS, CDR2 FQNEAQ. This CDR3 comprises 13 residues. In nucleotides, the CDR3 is TGTGCCAGCAGCTTAGATTCCCCTTCCCCCCTCCACTTT. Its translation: CASSLDSPSPLHF.

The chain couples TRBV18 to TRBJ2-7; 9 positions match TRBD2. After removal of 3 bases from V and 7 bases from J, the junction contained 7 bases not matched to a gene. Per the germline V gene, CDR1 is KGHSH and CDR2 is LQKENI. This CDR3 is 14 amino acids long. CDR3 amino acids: CASSPSSGIYEQYF. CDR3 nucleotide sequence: TGTGCCAGCTCACCGTCTAGCGGGATTTATGAGCAGTACTTC.